This entry is about one TCR beta chain. Its antigen has not been determined. Base quality data are lacking; no much larger clone is found one base away. The sample comes from a study of CD8 T cells in ankylosing spondylitis (dated by TCRdb to the late 2010s). At the level of the whole study: T cell receptor beta repertoires were profiled in healthy donors and ankylosing spondylitis patients so that disease-linked TCR variants could be found. In total, the full study cohort was made up of nearly 110 healthy donors and 25 to 30 ankylosing spondylitis patients. Peripheral blood was sampled, and synovial fluid was additionally collected from ankylosing spondylitis patients. Paper-wide results and their limitations: Some motif variants had previously been reported in the synovial fluid and blood of reactive arthritis patients, which suggests shared mechanisms of disease initiation. According to the report, matched synovial fluid samples from ankylosing spondylitis patients were significantly enriched for the disease-linked clones. Blood from ankylosing spondylitis patients appeared to be characterized by a TCR beta motif made up of under ten highly homologous amino acid variants. The disease-linked clones showed a CD8+ phenotype and occurred at relatively low frequencies in peripheral blood.

Synovial fluid samples and blood samples obtained from the same ankylosing spondylitis patients were matched. Sequenced on an Illumina HiSeq 2500. TCR beta libraries were prepared by quantitative 5'-RACE with molecular barcodes. Under the source paper's analysis protocol: To identify disease-linked TCR variants, a new computational method was used, one built on a probabilistic model of VDJ rearrangement. The raw public reads went through TCRdb reprocessing: fastp at Q25, MiXCR clone calling, in-frame beta chains kept. Each entry merges the rows of one CDR3 protein and shows their most common DNA and genes. In this record, the V and J calls reflect TCRdb's handling and not the investigators' own analysis. In this sample the table shows 150,000 or so distinct CDR3 sequences, under 35% of which occur a single time. Around 6% of the sample belongs to the ten largest clones. The CDR3 numbers 14 residues from cysteine through phenylalanine. The only DNA kept is the CDR3, 42 bases in frame from the first base. CDR1 DFQATT and CDR2 SNEGSKA were looked up in the germline V gene (reference sequence). V lost 2 bases and J lost 0 bases; the stretch between them is 7 bases long.

Sequencing was performed on synovial fluid, either unsorted or a sorted T cell fraction (not recorded which). This sequence originates from a male donor with ankylosing spondylitis. The sequence joins TRBV20-1 to TRBJ1-4; the D gene is unclear. The nucleotide sequence reads TGCAGTGCTAGAAGGCGCGCAACTAATGAAAAACTGTTTTTT. The encoded protein is CSARRRATNEKLFF.